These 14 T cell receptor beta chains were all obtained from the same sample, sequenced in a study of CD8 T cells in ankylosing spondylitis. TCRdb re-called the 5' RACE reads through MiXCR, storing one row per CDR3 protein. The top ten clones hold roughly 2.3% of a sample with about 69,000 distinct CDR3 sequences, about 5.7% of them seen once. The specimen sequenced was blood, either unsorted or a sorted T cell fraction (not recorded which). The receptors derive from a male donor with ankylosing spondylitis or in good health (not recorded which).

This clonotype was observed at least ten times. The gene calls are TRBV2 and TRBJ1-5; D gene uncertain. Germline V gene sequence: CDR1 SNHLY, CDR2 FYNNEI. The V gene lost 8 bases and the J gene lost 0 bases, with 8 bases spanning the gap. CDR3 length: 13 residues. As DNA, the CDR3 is TGTGCCAGCGGGAGAGATAGCAATCAGCCCCAGCATTTT. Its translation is CASGRDSNQPQHF.

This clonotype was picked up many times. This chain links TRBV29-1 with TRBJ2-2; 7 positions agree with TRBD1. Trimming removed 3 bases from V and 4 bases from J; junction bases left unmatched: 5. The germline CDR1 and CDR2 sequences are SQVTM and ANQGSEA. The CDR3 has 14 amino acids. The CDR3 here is CSVEKAGGTGELFF. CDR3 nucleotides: TGCAGCGTTGAGAAGGCAGGGGGCACCGGGGAGCTGTTTTTT.

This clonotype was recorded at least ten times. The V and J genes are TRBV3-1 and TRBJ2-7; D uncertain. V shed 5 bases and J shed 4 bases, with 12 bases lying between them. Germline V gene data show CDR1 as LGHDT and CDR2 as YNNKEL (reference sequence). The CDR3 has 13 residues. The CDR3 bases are TGTGCCAGCAGCATTAGTAGCAGTTACGAGCAGTACTTC. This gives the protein CASSISSSYEQYF.

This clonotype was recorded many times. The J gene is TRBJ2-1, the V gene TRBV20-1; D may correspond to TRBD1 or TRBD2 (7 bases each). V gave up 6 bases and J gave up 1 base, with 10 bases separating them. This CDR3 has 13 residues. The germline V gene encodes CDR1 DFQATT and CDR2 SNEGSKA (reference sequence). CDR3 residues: CSAQGGSYNEQFF. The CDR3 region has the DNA TGCAGTGCCCAGGGGGGGTCCTACAATGAGCAGTTCTTC.

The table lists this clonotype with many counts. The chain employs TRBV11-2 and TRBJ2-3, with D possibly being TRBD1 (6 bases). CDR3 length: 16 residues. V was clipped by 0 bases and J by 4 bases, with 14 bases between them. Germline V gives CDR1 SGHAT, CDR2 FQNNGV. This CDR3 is CASSLEGRGIADTQYF. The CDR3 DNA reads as TGTGCCAGCAGCTTAGAGGGCAGGGGAATCGCAGATACGCAGTATTTT.

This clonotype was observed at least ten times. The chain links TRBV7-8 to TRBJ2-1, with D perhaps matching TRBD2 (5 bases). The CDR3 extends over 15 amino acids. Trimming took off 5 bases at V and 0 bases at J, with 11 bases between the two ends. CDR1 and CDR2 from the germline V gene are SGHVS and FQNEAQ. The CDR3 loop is CASSQDLYSYNEQFF. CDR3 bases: TGTGCCAGCAGCCAGGACTTGTACTCCTACAATGAGCAGTTCTTC. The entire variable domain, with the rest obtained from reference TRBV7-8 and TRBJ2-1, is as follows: GAGVSQSPRYKVAKRGQDVALRCDPISGHVSLFWYQQALGQGPEFLTYFQNEAQLDKSGLPSDRFFAERPEGSVSTLKIQRTQQEDSAVYLCASSQDLYSYNEQFFGPGTRLTVL.

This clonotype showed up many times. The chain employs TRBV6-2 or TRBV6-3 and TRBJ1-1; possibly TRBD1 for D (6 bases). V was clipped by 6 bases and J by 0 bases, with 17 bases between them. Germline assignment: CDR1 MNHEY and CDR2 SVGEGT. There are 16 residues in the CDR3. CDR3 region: CASRPHRVYMNTEAFF. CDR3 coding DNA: TGTGCCAGCAGGCCTCACAGGGTTTACATGAACACTGAAGCTTTCTTT.

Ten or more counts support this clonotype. The CDR3 is CAIRKDGRSYEQYF. In DNA form, the CDR3 reads TGTGCCATCAGGAAGGACGGGCGCTCCTACGAGCAGTACTTC. The rearrangement links TRBV10-3 to TRBJ2-7; no reliable D call. This CDR3 region has 14 residues. Germline values: CDR1 ENHRY, CDR2 SYGVKD. The ends were cut back, 6 bases at V and 0 bases at J, with 12 bases in the middle.

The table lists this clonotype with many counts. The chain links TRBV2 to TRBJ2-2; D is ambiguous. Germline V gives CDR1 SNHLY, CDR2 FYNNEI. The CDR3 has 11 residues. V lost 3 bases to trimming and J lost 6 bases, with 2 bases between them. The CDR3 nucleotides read TGTGCCAGCAGTGAGGCCGGGGAGCTGTTTTTT. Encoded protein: CASSEAGELFF.

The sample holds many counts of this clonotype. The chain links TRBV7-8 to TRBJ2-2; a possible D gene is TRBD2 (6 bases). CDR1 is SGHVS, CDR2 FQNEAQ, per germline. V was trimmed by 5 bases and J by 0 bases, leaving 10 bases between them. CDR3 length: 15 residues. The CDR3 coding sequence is TGTGCCAGCAGCGGGGCGGGGTCGAACACCGGGGAGCTGTTTTTT. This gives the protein CASSGAGSNTGELFF.

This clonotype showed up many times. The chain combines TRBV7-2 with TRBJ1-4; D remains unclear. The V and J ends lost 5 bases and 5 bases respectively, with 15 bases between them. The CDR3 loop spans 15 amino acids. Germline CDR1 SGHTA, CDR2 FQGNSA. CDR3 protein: CASSVGSGGNEKLFF. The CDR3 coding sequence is TGTGCCAGCAGCGTTGGATCCGGAGGGAATGAAAAACTGTTTTTT.

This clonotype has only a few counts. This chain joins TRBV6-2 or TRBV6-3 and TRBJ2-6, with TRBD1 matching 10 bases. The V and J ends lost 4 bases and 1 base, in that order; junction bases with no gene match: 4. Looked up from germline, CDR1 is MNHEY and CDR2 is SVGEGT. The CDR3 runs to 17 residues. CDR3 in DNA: TGTGCCAGCAGTTCCCGGGACAGGGGTTCTGGGGCCAACGTCCTGACTTTC. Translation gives CASSSRDRGSGANVLTF.

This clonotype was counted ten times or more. CDR3 loop: CASSLGHGYGYTF. As DNA, the CDR3 is TGTGCCAGCAGTTTAGGTCACGGCTATGGCTACACCTTC. The rearrangement joins TRBV12-3 or TRBV12-4 to TRBJ1-2; no clear D gene. The CDR3 is 13 residues long. The ends were cut back, 1 base at V and 4 bases at J, with 7 bases in the middle.

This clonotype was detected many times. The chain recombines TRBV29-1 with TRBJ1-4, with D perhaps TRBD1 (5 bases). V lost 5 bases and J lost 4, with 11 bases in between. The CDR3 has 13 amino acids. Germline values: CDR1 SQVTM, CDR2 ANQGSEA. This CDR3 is CSVQAGSNEKLFF. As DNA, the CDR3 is TGCAGCGTTCAAGCAGGGAGTAATGAAAAACTGTTTTTT.